These 31 T cell receptor beta chains were all obtained from the same sample, sequenced in a study of control samples from healthy donors and cancer patients (dated by TCRdb to 2020 to 2021). The library was generated by the immunoSEQ multiplex PCR assay. TCRdb took this table from immuneACCESS and kept in-frame rearrangements with V and J called. Such tables lack part of the clones; where checked against another copy, unresolved V genes explain under half of the gap, and the rest is unexplained. This sample holds some 160,000 clones; roughly 92% were observed only once. The top ten clones comprise 0.65% to 0.85% of the sample. Sequencing input: blood. The receptors stem from a woman in her twenties or thirties in good health.

The chain combines TRBV6-2 or TRBV6-3 with TRBJ1-1; 8 bases match TRBD1. Germline V gives CDR1 MNHEY, CDR2 SVGEGT. Trimming at V came to 4 bases and at J to 2 bases, leaving 6 bases not matched to a gene. This CDR3 spans 15 amino acids. The CDR3 nucleotides read TGTGCCAGCAGTTCGGGACAGGCGCTAAACACTGAAGCTTTCTTT. It is translated as CASSSGQALNTEAFF.

The sample holds one count of this clone. The chain has TRBV27 and TRBJ1-4; possibly TRBD1 for D (6 bases). Germline lookup yields CDR1 MNHEY and CDR2 SMNVEV (reference sequence). The CDR3 consists of 16 residues. Trimming removed 5 bases from V and 0 bases from J, with 13 bases in between. The CDR3 nucleotides read TGTGCCAGCAGTCATGGGGACACCGCAACTAATGAAAAACTGTTTTTT. The encoded protein is CASSHGDTATNEKLFF.

This chain links TRBV4-1 with TRBJ1-6; a possible D gene is TRBD1 (5 bases). This CDR3 is 18 amino acids long. Germline CDR1 is MGHRA and CDR2 is YSYEKL. Trimming removed 1 base at V and 3 bases at J, with 16 bases between. In nucleotides, the CDR3 is TGCGCCAGCAGCCAAGGGGTCGGGGCCACCTACTATAATTCACCCCTCCACTTT. Translating it yields CASSQGVGATYYNSPLHF.

The rearrangement uses TRBV28 and TRBJ1-2; perhaps TRBD1 as D (5 bases). The CDR3 loop spans 17 amino acids. Germline V gives CDR1 MDHEN, CDR2 SYDVKM. The V end was cut by 4 bases, the J end by 6 bases, with 24 bases between. DNA for the CDR3: TGTGCCAGCAGTTCCCCTGTGACCCCCAACAGGCTCGATGGCTACACCTTC. Amino acids: CASSSPVTPNRLDGYTF.

The chain joins TRBV9 to TRBJ2-3, with 15 bases that match TRBD2. Germline trimming cut 0 bases from V and 0 bases from J; bases unmatched to any gene: 2. This CDR3 is built from 18 residues. Germline V lookup: CDR1 SGDLS, CDR2 YYNGEE. The CDR3: CASSVGTSGRASTDTQYF. CDR3 in DNA: TGTGCCAGCAGCGTAGGGACTAGCGGGAGGGCTAGCACAGATACGCAGTATTTT.

This chain joins TRBV29-1 and TRBJ1-1; no definite D call. V dropped 5 bases and J dropped 2 bases, with 9 bases sitting between them. CDR1 is SQVTM and CDR2 is ANQGSEA in the germline V gene. This CDR3 has 12 residues. In DNA, the CDR3 is TGCAGCGTTTCAGTAGCTAACACTGAAGCTTTCTTT. Translation: CSVSVANTEAFF. Complete variable domain (other parts from reference TRBV29-1 and TRBJ1-1): SAVISQKPSRDICQRGTSLTIQCQVDSQVTMMFWYRQQPGQSLTLIATANQGSEATYESGFVIDKFPISRPNLTFSTLTVSNMSPEDSSIYLCSVSVANTEAFFGQGTRLTVV.

The chain is built from TRBV6-6 and TRBJ1-2; D unclear. V was clipped by 4 bases and J by 4 bases, with 13 bases between them. Germline values: CDR1 MNHNY, CDR2 SVGAGI (reference sequence). There are 14 residues in the CDR3. The CDR3 protein is CASSLQRALYGYTF. The CDR3 DNA sequence: TGTGCCAGCAGTTTACAGCGAGCCCTCTATGGCTACACCTTC.

The chain combines TRBV4-1 with TRBJ2-7, with D perhaps TRBD1 or TRBD2 (6 bases each). The CDR3 length is 14 residues. Germline V gives CDR1 MGHRA, CDR2 YSYEKL. V lost 0 bases, J lost 4 bases, and 10 bases lay in between. As DNA, the CDR3 is TGCGCCAGCAGCCAAGATCCGGGGGCGTACGAGCAGTACTTC. Its translation is CASSQDPGAYEQYF.

The genes are TRBV5-1 and TRBJ2-1, with 7 bases identical to TRBD1. The V gene's germline CDR1 is SGHRS and CDR2 YFSETQ. V lost 0 bases, J lost 2 bases, and 5 bases stayed unmatched. The CDR3 runs to 16 residues. Here the CDR3 reads CASSLDRGVTYNEQFF. The CDR3 DNA follows: TGCGCCAGCAGCTTGGACAGGGGCGTCACCTACAATGAGCAGTTCTTC.

The chain recombines TRBV28 with TRBJ2-2; D is tentatively TRBD1 or TRBD2 (6 bases each). There are 15 residues in the CDR3. Germline V lookup: CDR1 MDHEN, CDR2 SYDVKM. The V and J ends lost 6 bases and 4 bases respectively, with 15 bases between them. CDR3 protein: CASSLRGASTGELFF. For the CDR3, the DNA is TGTGCCAGCAGCCTAAGGGGGGCGAGCACCGGGGAGCTGTTTTTT.

The V gene is TRBV7-8, the J gene TRBJ2-1; D might be TRBD2 (6 bases). V was shortened by 0 bases and J by 6 bases, with 12 bases between the two germline ends. The CDR3 totals 15 residues. From germline, CDR1 is SGHVS and CDR2 FQNEAQ. The DNA of the CDR3 is TGTGCCAGCAGCTTAGCGGGAGGCGCATTCAATGAGCAGTTCTTC. Its translation: CASSLAGGAFNEQFF.

The V and J genes are TRBV21-1 and TRBJ1-5; the D call of TRBD1 is as the table states it, not checked on the DNA. TRBV21-1 is described as a pseudogene. The CDR3 has 15 amino acids. The CDR3 DNA is TGTGCCAGCAAAGCTAGGGGGACAAAGGATCAGCCCCAGCATTTT. Translated, it gives CASKARGTKDQPQHF.

The DNA of the CDR3 is TGTGCCAGCAGCTTAGTAAATGTGACGGTGGACGAAAAACTGTTTTTT. This sequence encodes CASSLVNVTVDEKLFF. The rearrangement joins TRBV7-9 to TRBJ1-4; unclear D gene. The ends were cut back, 1 base at V and 8 bases at J, with 17 bases in the middle. This CDR3 is 16 amino acids long. CDR1 is SEHNR, CDR2 FQNEAQ, per germline (reference sequence).

J is TRBJ2-1 and V is TRBV3-1 (or the pseudogene TRBV3-2); 9 bases are a match to TRBD2. Germline CDR1 and CDR2: LGHDT and YNNKEL (reference sequence). The CDR3 sequence is 17 residues long. V gave up 1 base and J gave up 0 bases; unmatched junction bases: 4. CDR3 protein: CASSQALAGSSYNEQFF. CDR3 nucleotides: TGTGCCAGCAGCCAAGCGCTAGCGGGGAGCTCCTACAATGAGCAGTTCTTC.

The chain joins TRBV28 to TRBJ1-2; a weak D match, TRBD1 (5 bases). The CDR3 is 14 amino acids. Looked up from germline, CDR1 is MDHEN and CDR2 is SYDVKM. The V end lost 4 bases, the J end lost 3 bases, and 12 bases lay between the germline ends. CDR3 nucleotides: TGTGCCAGCAGTTCAGGGTTATCAGACTATGGCTACACCTTC. It yields the protein CASSSGLSDYGYTF.

This chain joins TRBV27 and TRBJ1-1; weak D call: TRBD1 (6 bases). Germline V gene sequence: CDR1 MNHEY, CDR2 SMNVEV (reference sequence). V dropped 5 bases and J dropped 0 bases, with 19 bases sitting between them. The CDR3 runs to 17 residues. The CDR3: CASSLSGAIRLNTEAFF. CDR3 nucleotide sequence: TGTGCCAGCAGTCTGTCGGGGGCGATAAGGCTGAACACTGAAGCTTTCTTT.

The rearrangement joins TRBV6-2 or TRBV6-3 to TRBJ1-1; 8 positions agree with TRBD1. Germline CDR1 is MNHEY and CDR2 is SVGEGT. J lost 3 bases, V lost 0 bases, and 6 bases had no gene match. This CDR3 is built from 16 residues. This CDR3 is CASSYSAGGAYTEAFF. CDR3 nucleotide sequence: TGTGCCAGCAGTTACTCTGCAGGGGGCGCTTACACTGAAGCTTTCTTT.

On this clone itself: At one boundary the junction diverges from the germline segment, which might be a read error. The same CDR3 also results from other DNA sequences found in this sample. The chain is built from TRBV18 and TRBJ2-7; D not resolved. There are 15 residues in the CDR3. From germline, CDR1 is KGHSH and CDR2 LQKENI. The CDR3: CASSPVGYYSYEQYF. The CDR3 nucleotides read TGCGCCAGCTCACCAGTGGGCTACTACTCCTACGAGCAGTACTTC.

This sequence joins TRBV7-9 and TRBJ2-1; TRBD1 agrees at 8 bases. V was clipped by 1 base and J by 7 bases; unmatched bases: 6. Germline CDR1 SEHNR, CDR2 FQNEAQ (reference sequence). The CDR3 runs to 15 residues. CDR3 nucleotide sequence: TGTGCCAGCAGCTTAGGAGGAACAGGGGGGAATGAGCAGTTCTTC. Translating gives CASSLGGTGGNEQFF.

V gene TRBV6-5 combines with J gene TRBJ2-7; 9 bases line up with TRBD2. The CDR3 is 14 residues long. V gave up 11 bases and J gave up 2 bases; unmatched junction bases: 10. The germline V gene encodes CDR1 MNHEY and CDR2 SVGAGI. CDR3 in amino acids: CAVASAGGAYEQYF. CDR3 in DNA: TGTGCCGTGGCCTCGGCGGGAGGGGCCTACGAGCAGTACTTC.

V and J are TRBV24-1 and TRBJ2-1; a possible D gene is TRBD1 (5 bases). Between the trimmed V and J ends, which lost 1 base and 2 bases, there was a span of 11 bases. In germline, CDR1 is KGHDR, CDR2 SFDVKD. The CDR3 is 16 amino acids. CDR3 protein: CATSDFKAGTYNEQFF. CDR3 nucleotide sequence: TGTGCCACCAGTGATTTTAAAGCAGGGACCTACAATGAGCAGTTCTTC.

The chain carries TRBV11-3 and TRBJ2-1; D may be TRBD1 or TRBD2 (5 bases each). The CDR3 contains 16 residues. CDR1 SGHNT and CDR2 YENEEA come from the germline V gene. The V and J ends lost 0 bases and 9 bases respectively, with 18 bases between them. This CDR3 is CASSLDEFGSGTEQFF. In DNA, the CDR3 is TGTGCCAGCAGCTTAGATGAATTCGGATCAGGGACTGAGCAGTTCTTC.

The V gene is TRBV6-4, the J gene TRBJ1-5, with D possibly matching TRBD1 (5 bases). The germline gives CDR1 MRHNA, CDR2 SNTAGT. V lost 4 bases and J lost 1, with 11 bases in between. This CDR3 contains 15 residues. The CDR3 reads CASSAQGGSNQPQHF. The DNA of the CDR3 is TGTGCCAGCAGTGCGCAGGGTGGGAGCAATCAGCCCCAGCATTTT.

The chain employs TRBV10-3 and TRBJ2-3, with TRBD2 matching over 12 bases. The CDR3 totals 16 residues. V dropped 9 bases and J dropped 4; count of bases not matched to a gene: 11. The V gene's germline CDR1 is ENHRY and CDR2 SYGVKD. The CDR3 is CAMGEETSGSPDTQYF. The CDR3 nucleotides read TGTGCCATGGGGGAAGAGACTAGCGGGAGCCCAGATACGCAGTATTTT.

In this sample, this clone turned up once. The chain links TRBV24-1 to TRBJ1-5; unclear D gene. Germline lookup yields CDR1 KGHDR and CDR2 SFDVKD. With 5 bases removed from V and 1 base from J, the gap between germline ends came to 2 bases. The CDR3 extends over 12 amino acids. DNA of the CDR3: TGTGCCACCAGTGGCAGCAATCAGCCCCAGCATTTT. Translated, it gives CATSGSNQPQHF.

The V gene is TRBV28, the J gene TRBJ2-2; D is ambiguous. Germline CDR1 MDHEN, CDR2 SYDVKM. Between the trimmed V and J ends, which lost 6 bases and 6 bases, there was a span of 14 bases. The CDR3 is 14 amino acids. The CDR3 loop reads CASRVTHASGELFF. CDR3 DNA sequence: TGTGCCAGCAGGGTGACGCACGCCTCCGGGGAGCTGTTTTTT.

The chain recombines TRBV11-2 with TRBJ2-7, with 9 bases matching TRBD2. In germline, CDR1 is SGHAT, CDR2 FQNNGV. V lost 2 bases to trimming and J lost 4 bases; unmatched junction nucleotides: 18. CDR3 length: 19 residues. The CDR3 DNA reads TGTGCCAGCAGCTTACTTACCGGGACTAGCAGGATAAGAGGTTACGAGCAGTACTTC. This sequence encodes CASSLLTGTSRIRGYEQYF.

V is TRBV3-1 (or the pseudogene TRBV3-2) and J is TRBJ2-1; possible D gene TRBD1, 7 bases. The V end was cut by 1 base, the J end by 10 bases, with 14 bases between. Germline V gene sequence: CDR1 LGHDT, CDR2 YNNKEL (reference sequence). The CDR3 is 14 residues long. In DNA, the CDR3 is TGTGCCAGCAGCCAAGCGGAGGGGGCGAGGGAGCAGTTCTTC. Residues: CASSQAEGAREQFF.

The rearrangement links TRBV30 to TRBJ1-2; 9 nucleotides line up with TRBD1. CDR1 is GTSNPN, CDR2 SVGIG, per germline (reference sequence). This CDR3 is built from 11 residues. Losses at the gene ends were 8 bases for V and 2 bases for J; bases not matched to a gene: 0. The CDR3 bases are TGTGCCGGACAGGGGAACTATGGCTACACCTTC. Amino acids: CAGQGNYGYTF.

The chain couples TRBV4-1 to TRBJ2-1; 11 bases map to TRBD2. J was trimmed by 4 bases and V by 5 bases; bases with no gene match: 7. Germline CDR1 is MGHRA and CDR2 is YSYEKL. The CDR3 is made up of 16 amino acids. The CDR3 here is CASSSVAGGPYNEQFF. CDR3 sequence (DNA): TGCGCCAGCAGCTCTGTAGCGGGAGGGCCATACAATGAGCAGTTCTTC.

This clone was found a few times. The CDR3 region has the DNA TGTGCCAGCAGTGCTCGAGGGGCACACAATGAGCAGTTCTTC. Amino acids: CASSARGAHNEQFF. The chain uses TRBV6-4 and TRBJ2-1; D may be TRBD1 or TRBD2 (5 bases each). Trimming removed 4 bases at V and 5 bases at J, with 12 bases between. Germline CDR1 reads MRHNA; CDR2 reads SNTAGT. The CDR3 runs to 14 residues.